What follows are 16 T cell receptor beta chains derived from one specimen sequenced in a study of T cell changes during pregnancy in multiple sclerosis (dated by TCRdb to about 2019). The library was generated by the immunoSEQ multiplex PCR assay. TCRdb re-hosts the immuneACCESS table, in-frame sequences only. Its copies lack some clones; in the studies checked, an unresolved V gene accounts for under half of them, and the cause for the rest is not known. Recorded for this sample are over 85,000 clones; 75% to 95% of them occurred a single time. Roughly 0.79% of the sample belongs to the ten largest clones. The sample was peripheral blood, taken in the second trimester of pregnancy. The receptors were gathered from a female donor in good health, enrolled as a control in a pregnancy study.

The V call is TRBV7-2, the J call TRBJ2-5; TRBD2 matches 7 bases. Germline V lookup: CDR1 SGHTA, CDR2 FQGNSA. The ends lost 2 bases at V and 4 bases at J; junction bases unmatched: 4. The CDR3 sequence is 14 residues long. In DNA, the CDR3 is TGTGCCAGCAGCTTATTTGGGGGGGGAGAGACCCAGTACTTC. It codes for CASSLFGGGETQYF.

Here the CDR3 reads CASSLPPVIRQGFFGYTF. DNA for the CDR3: TGTGCCAGCAGTCTGCCACCAGTAATTCGACAGGGCTTTTTTGGCTACACCTTC. V is TRBV27 and J is TRBJ1-2; TRBD1 aligns across 7 bases. CDR1 and CDR2 from the germline V gene are MNHEY and SMNVEV (reference sequence). After removal of 5 bases from V and 7 bases from J, the junction contained 22 bases not matched to a gene. The length of the CDR3 is 18 residues.

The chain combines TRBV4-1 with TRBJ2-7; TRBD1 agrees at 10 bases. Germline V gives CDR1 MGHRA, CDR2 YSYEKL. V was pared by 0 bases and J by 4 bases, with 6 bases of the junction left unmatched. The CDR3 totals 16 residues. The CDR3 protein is CASSQESSGQGYEQYF. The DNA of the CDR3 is TGCGCCAGCAGCCAAGAGAGCTCGGGACAGGGGTACGAGCAGTACTTC.

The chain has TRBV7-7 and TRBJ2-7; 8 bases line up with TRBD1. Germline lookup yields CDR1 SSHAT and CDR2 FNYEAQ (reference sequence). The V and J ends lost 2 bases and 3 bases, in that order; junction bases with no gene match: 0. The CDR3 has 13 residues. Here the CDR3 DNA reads TGTGCCAGCAGCTTAACAGGGGGCTACGAGCAGTACTTC. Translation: CASSLTGGYEQYF.

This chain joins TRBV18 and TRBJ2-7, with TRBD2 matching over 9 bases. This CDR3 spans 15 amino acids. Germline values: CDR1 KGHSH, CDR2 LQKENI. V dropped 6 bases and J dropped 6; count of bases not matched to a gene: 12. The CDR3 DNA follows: TGTGCCAGCTCGCCGGGACTAGCCGTGGTTTCCGAGCAGTACTTC. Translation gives CASSPGLAVVSEQYF.

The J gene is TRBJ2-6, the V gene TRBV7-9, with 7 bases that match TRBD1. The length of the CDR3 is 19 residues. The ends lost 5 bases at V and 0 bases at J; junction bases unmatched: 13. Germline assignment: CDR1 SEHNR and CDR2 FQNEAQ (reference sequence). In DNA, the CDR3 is TGTGCCAGCAGCGACGCCCGGCAGGGGGTTCTCTCTGGGGCCAACGTCCTGACTTTC. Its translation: CASSDARQGVLSGANVLTF.

The CDR3 region is CASRAGLDGETQYF. The DNA for the CDR3 is TGTGCCAGCAGGGCGGGACTCGATGGGGAGACCCAGTACTTC. V usage is TRBV27 and J usage is TRBJ2-5, with a weak D call TRBD2 (6 bases). Germline CDR1 and CDR2: MNHEY and SMNVEV (reference sequence). Deletions cut 6 bases from V and 5 bases from J, with 16 bases between. The length of the CDR3 is 14 residues.

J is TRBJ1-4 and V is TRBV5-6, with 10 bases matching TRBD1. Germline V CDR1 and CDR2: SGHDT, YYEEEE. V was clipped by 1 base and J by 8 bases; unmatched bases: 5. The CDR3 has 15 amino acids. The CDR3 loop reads CASSLRQGAAEKLFF. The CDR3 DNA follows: TGTGCCAGCAGCTTGAGACAGGGGGCGGCGGAAAAACTGTTTTTT.

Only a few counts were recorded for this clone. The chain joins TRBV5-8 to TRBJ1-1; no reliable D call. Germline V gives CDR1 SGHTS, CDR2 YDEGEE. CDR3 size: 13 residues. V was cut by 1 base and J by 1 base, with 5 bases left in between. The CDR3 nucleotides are TGTGCCAGCAGCTTGTCTAAGAACACTGAAGCTTTCTTT. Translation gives CASSLSKNTEAFF.

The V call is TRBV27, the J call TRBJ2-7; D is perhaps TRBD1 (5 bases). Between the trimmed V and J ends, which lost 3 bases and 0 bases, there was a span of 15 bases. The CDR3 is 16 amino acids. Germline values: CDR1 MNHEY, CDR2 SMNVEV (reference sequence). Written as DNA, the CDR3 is TGTGCCAGCAGTTTTGCGTGGGGCGCCGCCTCCTACGAGCAGTACTTC. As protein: CASSFAWGAASYEQYF.

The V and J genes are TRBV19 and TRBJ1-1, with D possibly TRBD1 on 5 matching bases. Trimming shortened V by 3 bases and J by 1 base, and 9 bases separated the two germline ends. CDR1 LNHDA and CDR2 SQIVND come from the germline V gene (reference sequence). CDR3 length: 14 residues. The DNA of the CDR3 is TGTGCCAGTAGTATCCAGGGCCCGAACACTGAAGCTTTCTTT. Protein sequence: CASSIQGPNTEAFF. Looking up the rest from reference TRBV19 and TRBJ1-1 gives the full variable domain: DGGITQSPKYLFRKEGQNVTLSCEQNLNHDAMYWYRQDPGQGLRLIYYSQIVNDFQKGDIAEGYSVSREKKESFPLTVTSAQKNPTAFYLCASSIQGPNTEAFFGQGTRLTVV.

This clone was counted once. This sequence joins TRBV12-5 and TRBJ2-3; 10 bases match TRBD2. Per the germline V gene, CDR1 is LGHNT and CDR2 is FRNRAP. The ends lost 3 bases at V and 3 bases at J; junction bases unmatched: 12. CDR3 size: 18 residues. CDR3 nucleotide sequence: TGTGCTAGTGGTTTTATCTTAGCGGGGGGCCTAACAACAGATACGCAGTATTTT. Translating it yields CASGFILAGGLTTDTQYF.

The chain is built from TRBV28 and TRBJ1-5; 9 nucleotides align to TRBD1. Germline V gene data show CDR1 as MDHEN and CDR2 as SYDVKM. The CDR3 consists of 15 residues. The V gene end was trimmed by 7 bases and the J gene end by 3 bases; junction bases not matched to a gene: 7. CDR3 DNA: TGTGCCAGCACCGCGACAGGGGGTAACAATCAGCCCCAGCATTTT. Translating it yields CASTATGGNNQPQHF.

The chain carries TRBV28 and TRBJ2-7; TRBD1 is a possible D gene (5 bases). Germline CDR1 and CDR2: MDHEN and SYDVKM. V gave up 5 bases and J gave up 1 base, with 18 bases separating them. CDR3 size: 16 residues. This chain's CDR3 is CASSLFRQSPSYEQYF. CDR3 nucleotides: TGTGCCAGCAGTCTATTTCGACAGAGTCCATCCTACGAGCAGTACTTC.

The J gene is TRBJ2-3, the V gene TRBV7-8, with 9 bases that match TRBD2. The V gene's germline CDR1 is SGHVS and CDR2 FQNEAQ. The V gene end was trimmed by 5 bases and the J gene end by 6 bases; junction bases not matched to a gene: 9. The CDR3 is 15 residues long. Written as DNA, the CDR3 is TGTGCCAGCAGCCGAAGCGGGGGGAGAGCGGATACGCAGTATTTT. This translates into CASSRSGGRADTQYF.

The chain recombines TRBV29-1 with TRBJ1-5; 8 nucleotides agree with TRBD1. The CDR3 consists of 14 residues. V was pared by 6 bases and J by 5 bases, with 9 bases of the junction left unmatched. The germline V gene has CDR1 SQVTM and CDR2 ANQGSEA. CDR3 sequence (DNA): TGCAGCGTCAAAGGGACAGGTTCAGATCAGCCCCAGCATTTT. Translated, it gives CSVKGTGSDQPQHF.